This TCR beta chain was recovered during a study of blood T cells in healthy people across ages. The use of a sample-barcoded 5' primer and a J-beta primer mix characterized a second PCR of roughly 7 to 12 cycles. TCRdb reanalysed the 5' RACE reads using MiXCR and keeps one entry per CDR3 protein. Of under 700,000 distinct CDR3 sequences in the sample, nearly 25% were seen once. This CDR3 comprises 16 residues. Study-wide points: Roughly linearly, TCR beta diversity per million T cells fell as age increased.

Concerning this clonotype itself: Antigen unknown. One end of the junction varies from germline; a read error may be responsible.

These data were likewise used in another study, on T cells of mothers and their children. That study reports: The study recruited a few healthy Caucasian mothers and their six children as donors. The study obtained over 8 million TCR beta CDR3 reads per mother and around 3 million per child. Among related mother-child pairs, overlap was slightly higher than in unrelated pairs, though not significantly.

This chain uses TRBV12-3 or TRBV12-4 with TRBJ1-4; TRBD1 matches at 9 bases. The specimen sequenced was blood. This clonotype was obtained from a boy between 10 and 17 years old in good health. DNA of the CDR3: TGCGCCAGCAGCCACCGGGACAGGGCATCCGATGAAAGACTGTTTTTT. Amino acid sequence: CASSHRDRASDERLFF.